This is a list of T cell receptor beta chains from one sample in a study of identical twins. Each CDR3 protein is one row after TCRdb ran MiXCR on the 5' RACE reads. Among a few hundred thousand distinct CDR3 sequences listed, approximately 9.1% were seen once. The sequenced material came from naive T cells sorted from blood. Every receptor here comes from a woman aged 50 to 60 in good health. The CDR3 runs from the conserved cysteine through the conserved F or W.

V	J	CDR3
TRBV29-1	TRBJ1-4	CSVGGQGAEKLFF
TRBV29-1	TRBJ1-2	CSVQTAQRTF
TRBV2	TRBJ2-2	CASTRNKNTGELFF
TRBV29-1	TRBJ1-1	CSVEDGAEAFF
TRBV7-9	TRBJ2-4	CASSFTSGVAKNIQYF
TRBV15	TRBJ2-1	CATSRFKGHNEQFF
TRBV24-1	TRBJ2-5	CATRGTSDYQETQYF
TRBV7-6	TRBJ1-6	CASSLRPGQGNSPLHF
TRBV7-8	TRBJ1-1	CASSSARTGVLNTEAFF
TRBV24-1	TRBJ2-3	CATSSTWYPQYF
TRBV3-1	TRBJ2-7	CASSQGASSYEQYF
TRBV13	TRBJ2-5	CASSLEGRSETQYF
TRBV24-1	TRBJ2-1	CATSDSAVPNYNEQFF
TRBV12-3/TRBV12-4	TRBJ2-6	CASRRGAGANVLTF
TRBV6-1	TRBJ1-3	CASSEGYSGNTIYF
TRBV5-1	TRBJ2-6	CASTLDPPSGRIGANVLTF
TRBV25-1	TRBJ2-1	CASKGTGTRTYNEQFF
TRBV3-1	TRBJ2-1	CASSQGSGTSVYNEQFF
TRBV3-1	TRBJ2-1	CASSQDKLGASYNEQFF
TRBV10-3	TRBJ2-1	CAIGGTSEINEQFF
TRBV7-9	TRBJ2-1	CASSLNGGAEQFF
TRBV29-1	TRBJ2-7	CSVLTRSYEQYF
TRBV9	TRBJ2-1	CASSVVGAPSYNEQFF